Each of the 13 T cell receptor beta chains below was sequenced from the same sample in a study of cytomegalovirus exposure and HLA in healthy donors. Measured with immunoSEQ multiplex PCR; TCRdb has only the in-frame clones, and not every one. The top ten clones hold approximately 1.4% of a sample with 130,000 to 150,000 clones, roughly four fifths of them seen once. The specimen sequenced was PBMCs. The receptors originated from a woman in her 30s in good health and CMV-seronegative.

The chain uses TRBV7-9 and TRBJ2-7; D gene uncertain. Between the trimmed V and J ends, which lost 5 bases and 1 base, there was a span of 12 bases. CDR3 length: 14 residues. Germline V gene lookup returns CDR1 SEHNR and CDR2 FQNEAQ (reference sequence). For the CDR3, the DNA is TGTGCCAGCAGCCCACCGCAGGTATCCTACGAGCAGTACTTC. The encoded protein is CASSPPQVSYEQYF. Full variable domain (rest looked up from reference TRBV7-9 and TRBJ2-7): DTGVSQNPRHKITKRGQNVTFRCDPISEHNRLYWYRQTLGQGPEFLTYFQNEAQLEKSRLLSDRFSAERPKGSFSTLEIQRTEQGDSAMYLCASSPPQVSYEQYFGPGTRLTVT.

This chain connects TRBV11-2 to TRBJ2-7; 8 positions agree with TRBD2. Germline trimming cut 5 bases from V and 6 bases from J; bases unmatched to any gene: 12. The CDR3 consists of 15 residues. Germline V lookup: CDR1 SGHAT, CDR2 FQNNGV. Written as DNA, the CDR3 is TGTGCCAGCAGCCCCGGGGGGGGCTCATGGGTCGAGCAGTACTTC. Amino acid sequence: CASSPGGGSWVEQYF.

The chain has TRBV7-2 and TRBJ2-3; D is uncertain. Trimming took 3 bases from V and 0 from J, leaving 7 bases between them. The V gene's germline CDR1 is SGHTA and CDR2 FQGNSA. CDR3 length: 14 amino acids. The CDR3 reads CASSFDWSTDTQYF. The CDR3 coding sequence is TGTGCCAGCAGCTTCGACTGGAGCACAGATACGCAGTATTTT.

This chain joins TRBV7-9 and TRBJ1-3, with D possibly TRBD1 on 5 matching bases. The V and J ends lost 5 bases and 3 bases respectively, with 11 bases between them. Germline loops: CDR1 SEHNR, CDR2 FQNEAQ (reference sequence). There are 14 residues in the CDR3. This CDR3 reads CASSPGLFGNTIYF. Here the CDR3 DNA reads TGTGCCAGCAGCCCGGGACTTTTTGGAAACACCATATATTTT.

V is TRBV28 and J is TRBJ2-1; 11 bases are a match to TRBD1. Germline CDR1 and CDR2: MDHEN and SYDVKM. V was clipped by 6 bases and J by 4 bases; unmatched bases: 2. The CDR3 has 14 amino acids. Here the CDR3 DNA reads TGTGCCAGCAGCGGGACAGGGGGATACAATGAGCAGTTCTTC. This sequence encodes CASSGTGGYNEQFF.

The V call is TRBV7-2, the J call TRBJ1-5, with D perhaps matching TRBD1 (5 bases). The CDR3 spans 13 residues. Germline V gene data show CDR1 as SGHTA and CDR2 as FQGNSA. Trimming removed 2 bases at V and 9 bases at J, with 11 bases between. The CDR3 loop is CASSLSGMGPQHF. DNA for the CDR3: TGTGCCAGCAGCTTATCAGGGATGGGGCCCCAGCATTTT.

V is TRBV30 and J is TRBJ2-1; D perhaps matches TRBD1 (5 bases). The CDR3 length is 13 residues. V was cut by 0 bases and J by 4 bases, with 7 bases left in between. Germline values: CDR1 GTSNPN, CDR2 SVGIG (reference sequence). Here the CDR3 reads CAWSVKGYNEQFF. For the CDR3, the DNA is TGTGCCTGGAGTGTGAAGGGGTACAATGAGCAGTTCTTC.

This clone was counted only a few times. This chain connects TRBV2 to TRBJ2-7, with D perhaps TRBD2 (7 bases). V was trimmed by 3 bases and J by 3 bases, leaving 12 bases between them. CDR3 length equals 14 residues. Germline assignment: CDR1 SNHLY and CDR2 FYNNEI. The CDR3 region has the DNA TGTGCCAGCAGTGATCAGGGAGGGGGCTACGAGCAGTACTTC. Protein product: CASSDQGGGYEQYF.

The gene calls are TRBV2 and TRBJ2-1; 13 nucleotides match TRBD2. The V gene end was trimmed by 4 bases and the J gene end by 8 bases; junction bases not matched to a gene: 5. The germline gives CDR1 SNHLY, CDR2 FYNNEI. This CDR3 contains 15 residues. The CDR3 loop is CASSAGTSGTHEQFF. In nucleotides, the CDR3 is TGTGCCAGCAGTGCCGGGACTAGCGGGACCCATGAGCAGTTCTTC.

The rearrangement links TRBV7-2 to TRBJ2-1, with a possible D match to TRBD1 (6 bases). Trimming pared 3 bases from V and 0 bases from J, leaving 9 bases between. CDR3 size: 15 residues. Germline loops: CDR1 SGHTA, CDR2 FQGNSA. In nucleotides, the CDR3 is TGTGCCAGCAGCTTGGGACATAACTCCTACAATGAGCAGTTCTTC. It translates to CASSLGHNSYNEQFF.

The chain employs TRBV30 and TRBJ1-6, with 7 nucleotides matching TRBD1. CDR1 is GTSNPN, CDR2 SVGIG, per germline (reference sequence). The CDR3 spans 15 residues. The trim removed 2 bases at V and 7 bases at J, leaving 8 bases unmatched. The CDR3 sequence: CAWSTSSGQNSPLHF. The CDR3 bases are TGTGCCTGGAGTACCTCGTCGGGACAGAATTCACCCCTCCACTTT.

The chain employs TRBV6-5 and TRBJ1-2; the D gene is possibly TRBD1 (5 bases). This CDR3 is 11 amino acids long. V was pared by 5 bases and J by 6 bases, with 7 bases between. The germline V gene has CDR1 MNHEY and CDR2 SVGAGI. DNA for the CDR3: TGTGCCAGCAGTAGGGGCGATGGCTACACCTTC. The encoded protein is CASSRGDGYTF.

The chain is built from TRBV25-1 and TRBJ2-1, with 11 bases identical to TRBD1. V shed 3 bases, J shed 7 bases, and the junction held 8 bases outside the gene matches. This CDR3 comprises 16 residues. In germline, CDR1 is MGHDK, CDR2 SYGVNS. CDR3 residues: CASSELGQGEFNEQFF. The CDR3, as DNA: TGTGCCAGCAGTGAGTTGGGACAGGGGGAGTTTAATGAGCAGTTCTTC.